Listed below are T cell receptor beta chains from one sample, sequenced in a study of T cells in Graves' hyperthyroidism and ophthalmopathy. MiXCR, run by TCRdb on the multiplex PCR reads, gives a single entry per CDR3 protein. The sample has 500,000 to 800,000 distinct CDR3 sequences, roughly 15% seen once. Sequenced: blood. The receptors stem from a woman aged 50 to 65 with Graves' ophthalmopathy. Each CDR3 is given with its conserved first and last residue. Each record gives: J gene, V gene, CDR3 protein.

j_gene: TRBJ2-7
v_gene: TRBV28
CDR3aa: CASSLGTYTYEQYF

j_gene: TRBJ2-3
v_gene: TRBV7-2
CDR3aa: CASSLSVTSSDTQYF

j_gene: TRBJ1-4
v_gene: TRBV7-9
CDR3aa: CASSLSQTKNEKLFF

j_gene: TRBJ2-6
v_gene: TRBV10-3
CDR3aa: CAISALGLAGISGANVLTF

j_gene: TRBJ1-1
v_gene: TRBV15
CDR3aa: CATDLGAGGVGTEAFF

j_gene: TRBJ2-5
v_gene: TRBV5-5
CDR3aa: CASSVLAGGYQETQYF

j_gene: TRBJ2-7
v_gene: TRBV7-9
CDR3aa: CASSPGAGTSYEQYF

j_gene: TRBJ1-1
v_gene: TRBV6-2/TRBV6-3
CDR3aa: CASSLYTMNTEAFF

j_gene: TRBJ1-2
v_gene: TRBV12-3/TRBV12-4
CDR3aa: CASSHAGAYGYTF

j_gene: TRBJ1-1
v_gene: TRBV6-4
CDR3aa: CASRKQGYTEAFF

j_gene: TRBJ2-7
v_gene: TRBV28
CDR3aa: CASRMGLAGVYEQYF

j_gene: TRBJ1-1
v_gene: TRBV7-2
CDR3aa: CASSSPQGFDTEAFF

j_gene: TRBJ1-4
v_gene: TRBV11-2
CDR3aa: CASSLGDRMTNEKLFF

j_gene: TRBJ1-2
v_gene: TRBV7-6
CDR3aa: CASSPTDSGRLYGYTF

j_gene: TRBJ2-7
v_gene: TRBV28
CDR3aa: CASNMMRGRSYEQYF

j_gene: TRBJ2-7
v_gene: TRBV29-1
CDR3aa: CSVGLTTRSRYEQYF

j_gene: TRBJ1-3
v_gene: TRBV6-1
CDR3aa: CASISPSGNTIYF

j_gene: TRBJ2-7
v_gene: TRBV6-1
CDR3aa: CASSEGTGDHEQYF

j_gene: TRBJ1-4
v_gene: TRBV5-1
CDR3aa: CASSLAGQTTNEKLFF

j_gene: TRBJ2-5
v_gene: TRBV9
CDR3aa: CASSVFGLEETQYF

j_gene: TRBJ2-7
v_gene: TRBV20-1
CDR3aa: CSARAGYEQYF

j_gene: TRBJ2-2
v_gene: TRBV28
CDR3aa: CASSMRPGQRTGELFF

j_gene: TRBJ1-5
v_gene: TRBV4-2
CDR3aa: CASSQESQNQPQHF

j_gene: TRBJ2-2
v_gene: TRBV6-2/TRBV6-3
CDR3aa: CASSYLARVSTGELFF

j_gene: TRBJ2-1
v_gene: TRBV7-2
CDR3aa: CASSHRRLAGPYNEQFF

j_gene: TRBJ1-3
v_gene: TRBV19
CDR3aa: CASSPPGQGRSGNTIYF

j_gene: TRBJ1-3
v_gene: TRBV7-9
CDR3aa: CASSPPGLRSGNTIYF

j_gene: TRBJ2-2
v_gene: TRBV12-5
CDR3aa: CASGSQNTGELFF

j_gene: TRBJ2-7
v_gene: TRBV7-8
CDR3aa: CASIGTSGSLYEQYF

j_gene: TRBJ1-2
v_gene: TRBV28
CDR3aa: CASSPKDPERYTF

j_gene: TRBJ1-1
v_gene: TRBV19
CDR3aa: CASSIDPDMNTEAFF

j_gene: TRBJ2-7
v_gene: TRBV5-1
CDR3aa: CASSLELAGAGEQYF

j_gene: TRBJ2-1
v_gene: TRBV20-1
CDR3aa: CSARVLAGTYNEQFF

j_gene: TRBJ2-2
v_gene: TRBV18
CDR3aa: CASSPGWQGLVTGELFF

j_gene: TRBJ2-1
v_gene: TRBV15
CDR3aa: CATSRGALAGVDEQFF

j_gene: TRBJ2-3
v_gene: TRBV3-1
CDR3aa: CASSQETGGTDTQYF

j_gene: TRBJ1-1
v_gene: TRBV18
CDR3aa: CASSTGTNTEAFF

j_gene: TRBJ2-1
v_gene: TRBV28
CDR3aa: CASRTGGFTYNEQFF

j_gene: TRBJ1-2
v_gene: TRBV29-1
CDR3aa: CSVVVGTNYGYTF

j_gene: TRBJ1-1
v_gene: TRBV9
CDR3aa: CASSTPTGDALRGMNTEAFF

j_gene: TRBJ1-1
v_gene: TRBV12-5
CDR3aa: CASGLEQSEAFF

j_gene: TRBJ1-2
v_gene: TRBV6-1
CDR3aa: CASSETGGSLSGGYTF

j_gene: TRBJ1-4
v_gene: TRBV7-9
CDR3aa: CASSLEWTNEKLFF

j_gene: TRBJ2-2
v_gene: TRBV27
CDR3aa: CASSPPGLAYTGELFF

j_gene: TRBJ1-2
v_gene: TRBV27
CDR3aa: CASSSRGQGAFGYTF

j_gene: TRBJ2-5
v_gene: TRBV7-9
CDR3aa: CASSPRGPDETQYF

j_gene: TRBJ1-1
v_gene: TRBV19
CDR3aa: CASIGSGANTEAFF

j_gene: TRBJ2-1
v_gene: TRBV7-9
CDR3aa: CASSDRDRLYNEQFF

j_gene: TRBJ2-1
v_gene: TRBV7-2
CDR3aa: CASSSRTGALINYNEQFF

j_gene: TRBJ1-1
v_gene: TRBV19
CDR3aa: CASSNLGRNTEAFF

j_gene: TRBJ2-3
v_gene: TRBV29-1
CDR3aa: CSVGTGVGDTQYF

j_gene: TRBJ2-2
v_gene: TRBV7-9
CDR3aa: CASSFNVMRGIDTGELFF

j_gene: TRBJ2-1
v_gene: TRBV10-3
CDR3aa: CAIRITSGRDNEQFF

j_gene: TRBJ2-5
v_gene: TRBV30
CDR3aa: CAWTGIQETQYF

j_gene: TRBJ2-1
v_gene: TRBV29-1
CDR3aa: CSVQDWDKGGDEQFF

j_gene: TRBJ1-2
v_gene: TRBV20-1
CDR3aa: CSARHVMGGQGVKDGYTF

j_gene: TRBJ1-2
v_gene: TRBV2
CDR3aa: CASSEAASNYGYTF

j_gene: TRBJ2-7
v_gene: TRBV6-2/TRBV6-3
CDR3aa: CASRETSGYEQYF

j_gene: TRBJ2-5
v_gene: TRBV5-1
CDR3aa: CASSLGSQETQYF